This T cell receptor beta chain was sequenced for a study of blood T cells in healthy people across ages. The second PCR ran about 6 to 11 cycles with a sample-barcoded 5' primer and J-beta primers. MiXCR was run by TCRdb on the 5' RACE reads, yielding one entry per CDR3 protein. The table records about 1.5 million distinct CDR3 sequences, less than 45% of them present only once. J lost 4 bases, V lost 7 bases, and 8 bases had no gene match. The CDR3 extends over 15 amino acids. Germline V gene sequence: CDR1 SEHNR, CDR2 FQNEAQ (reference sequence). This clonotype originated in a woman aged 18-29 years in good health. V is TRBV7-9 and J is TRBJ2-7; 12 nucleotides line up with TRBD1. The sample comprised blood. CDR3 sequence: CASTPEGQGAYEQYF. The CDR3 DNA sequence: TGTGCCAGCACCCCAGAGGGACAGGGGGCTTACGAGCAGTACTTC.